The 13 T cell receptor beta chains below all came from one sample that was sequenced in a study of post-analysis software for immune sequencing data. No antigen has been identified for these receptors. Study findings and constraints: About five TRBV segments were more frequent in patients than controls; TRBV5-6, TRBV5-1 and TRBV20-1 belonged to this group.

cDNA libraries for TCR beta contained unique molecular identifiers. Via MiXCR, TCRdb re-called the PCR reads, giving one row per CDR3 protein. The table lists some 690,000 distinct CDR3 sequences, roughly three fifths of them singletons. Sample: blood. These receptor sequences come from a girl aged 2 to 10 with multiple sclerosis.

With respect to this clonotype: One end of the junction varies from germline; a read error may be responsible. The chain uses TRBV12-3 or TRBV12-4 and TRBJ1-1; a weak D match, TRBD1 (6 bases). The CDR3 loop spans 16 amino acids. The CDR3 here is CASSLRAGVIRTEAFF. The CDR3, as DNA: TGCGCCAGCAGTTTAAGGGCAGGGGTGATTCGGACTGAAGCTTTCTTT.

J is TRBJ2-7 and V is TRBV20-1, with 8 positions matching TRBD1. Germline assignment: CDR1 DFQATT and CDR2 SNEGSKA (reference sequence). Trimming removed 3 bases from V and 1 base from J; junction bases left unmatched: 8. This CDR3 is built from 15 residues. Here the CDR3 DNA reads TGCAGTGCTAGGGGCCGGGACAGGAGATCCTACGAGCAGTACTTC. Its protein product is CSARGRDRRSYEQYF.

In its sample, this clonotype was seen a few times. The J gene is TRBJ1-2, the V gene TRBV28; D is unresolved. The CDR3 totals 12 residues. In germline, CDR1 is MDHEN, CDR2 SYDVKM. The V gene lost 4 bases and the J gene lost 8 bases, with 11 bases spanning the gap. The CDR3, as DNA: TGTGCCAGCAGTTCAGAGGTGAGGGGCTACACCTTC. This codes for CASSSEVRGYTF.

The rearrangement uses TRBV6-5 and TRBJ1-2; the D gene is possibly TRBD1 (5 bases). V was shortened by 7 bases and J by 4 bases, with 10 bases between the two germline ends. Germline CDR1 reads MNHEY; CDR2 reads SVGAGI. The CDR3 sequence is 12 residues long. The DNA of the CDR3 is TGTGCCAGCAATAGACAGAGCTATGGCTACACCTTC. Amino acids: CASNRQSYGYTF.

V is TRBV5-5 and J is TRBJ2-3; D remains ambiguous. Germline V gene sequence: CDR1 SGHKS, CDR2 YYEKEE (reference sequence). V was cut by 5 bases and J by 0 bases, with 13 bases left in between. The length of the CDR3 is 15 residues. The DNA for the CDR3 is TGTGCCAGCAGGATCAGCAGTCACAGCACAGATACGCAGTATTTT. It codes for CASRISSHSTDTQYF.

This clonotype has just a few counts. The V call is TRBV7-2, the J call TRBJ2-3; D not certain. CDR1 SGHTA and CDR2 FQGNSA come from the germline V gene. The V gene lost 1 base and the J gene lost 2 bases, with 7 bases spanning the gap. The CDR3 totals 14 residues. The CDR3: CASSLGLFTDTQYF. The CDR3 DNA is TGTGCCAGCAGCTTAGGGCTGTTCACAGATACGCAGTATTTT.

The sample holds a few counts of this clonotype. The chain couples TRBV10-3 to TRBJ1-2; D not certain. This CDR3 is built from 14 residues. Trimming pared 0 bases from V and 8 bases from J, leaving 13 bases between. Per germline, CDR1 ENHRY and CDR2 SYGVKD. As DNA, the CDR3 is TGTGCCATCAGTGAGTCGATAGAAGGGTACGGCTACACCTTC. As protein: CAISESIEGYGYTF.

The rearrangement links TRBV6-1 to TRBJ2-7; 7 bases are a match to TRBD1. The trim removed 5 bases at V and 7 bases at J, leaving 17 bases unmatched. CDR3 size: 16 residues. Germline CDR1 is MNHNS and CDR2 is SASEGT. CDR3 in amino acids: CASSPLGQDLYNEQYF. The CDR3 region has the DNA TGTGCCAGCAGTCCCCTAGGACAGGACCTTTACAATGAGCAGTACTTC.

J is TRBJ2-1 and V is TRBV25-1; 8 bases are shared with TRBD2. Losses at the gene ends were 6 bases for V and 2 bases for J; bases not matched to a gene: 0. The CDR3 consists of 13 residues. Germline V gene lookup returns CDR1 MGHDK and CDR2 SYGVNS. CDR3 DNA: TGTGCCAGCAGCGGGGGGGCCTACAATGAGCAGTTCTTC. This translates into CASSGGAYNEQFF.

Here the CDR3 DNA reads TGCGCCAGCAGCAAGCAGGGGCCCCCCGATACGCAGTATTTT. Translated: CASSKQGPPDTQYF. This chain connects TRBV5-1 to TRBJ2-3, with a tentative D call TRBD1 (6 bases). The V end lost 4 bases, the J end lost 6 bases, and 15 bases lay between the germline ends. CDR3 length equals 14 residues. Germline-derived CDR1 and CDR2 are SGHRS and YFSETQ.

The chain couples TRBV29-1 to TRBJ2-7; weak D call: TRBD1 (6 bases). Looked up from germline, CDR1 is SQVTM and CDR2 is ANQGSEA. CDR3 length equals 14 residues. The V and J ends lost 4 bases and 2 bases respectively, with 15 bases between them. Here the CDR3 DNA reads TGCAGCGTTGGGGGGCTAGGAATCCCCTACGAGCAGTACTTC. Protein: CSVGGLGIPYEQYF.

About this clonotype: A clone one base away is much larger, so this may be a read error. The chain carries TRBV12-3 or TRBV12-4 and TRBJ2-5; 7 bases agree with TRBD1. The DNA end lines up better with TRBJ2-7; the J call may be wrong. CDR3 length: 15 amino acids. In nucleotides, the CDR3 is TGTGCCAGCAGTTTACAAGGGACAGTCTCCCACGAGCAGTACTTC. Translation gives CASSLQGTVSHEQYF.

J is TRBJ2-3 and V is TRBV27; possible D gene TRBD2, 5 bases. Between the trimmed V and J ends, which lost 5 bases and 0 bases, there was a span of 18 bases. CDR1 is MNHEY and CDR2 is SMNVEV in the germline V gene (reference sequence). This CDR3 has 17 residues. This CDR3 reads CASSPPPAEFSTDTQYF. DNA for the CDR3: TGTGCCAGCAGTCCCCCCCCAGCGGAATTTAGCACAGATACGCAGTATTTT.